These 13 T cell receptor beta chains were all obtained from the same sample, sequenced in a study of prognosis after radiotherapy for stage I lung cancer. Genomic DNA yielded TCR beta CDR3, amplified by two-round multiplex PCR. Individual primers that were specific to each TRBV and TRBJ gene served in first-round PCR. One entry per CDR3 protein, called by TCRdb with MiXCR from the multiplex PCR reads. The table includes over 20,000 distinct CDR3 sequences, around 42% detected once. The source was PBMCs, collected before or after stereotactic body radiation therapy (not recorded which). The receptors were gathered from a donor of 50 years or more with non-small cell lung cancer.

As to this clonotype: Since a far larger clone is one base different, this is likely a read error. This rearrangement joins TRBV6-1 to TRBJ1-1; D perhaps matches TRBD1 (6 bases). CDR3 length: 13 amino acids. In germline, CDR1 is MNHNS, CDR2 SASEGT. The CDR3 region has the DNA TGTGCCAACAGTGACCGGGGGGCCGGTCCAGCTTTCTTT. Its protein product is CANSDRGAGPAFF.

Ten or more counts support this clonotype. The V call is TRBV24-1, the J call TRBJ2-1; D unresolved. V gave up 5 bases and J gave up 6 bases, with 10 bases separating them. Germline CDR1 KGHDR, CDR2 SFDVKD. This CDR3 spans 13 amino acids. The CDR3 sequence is CATSGPSLNEQFF. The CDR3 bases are TGTGCCACCAGTGGTCCCTCCCTCAATGAGCAGTTCTTC.

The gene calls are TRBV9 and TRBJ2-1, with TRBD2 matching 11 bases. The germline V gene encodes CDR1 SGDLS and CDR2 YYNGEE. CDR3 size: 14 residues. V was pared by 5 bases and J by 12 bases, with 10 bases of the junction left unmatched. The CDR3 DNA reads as TGTGCCAGCAGTGCGGCACTAGCGGGAGCGGGGCAGTTCTTC. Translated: CASSAALAGAGQFF.

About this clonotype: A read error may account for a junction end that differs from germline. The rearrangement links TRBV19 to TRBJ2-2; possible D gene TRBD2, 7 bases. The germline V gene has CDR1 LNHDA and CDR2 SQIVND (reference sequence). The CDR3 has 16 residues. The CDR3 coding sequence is TGTGCCAGTATTTTCTACGGGGGGCGTAACAACGGGGAGCTGTTTTTT. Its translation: CASIFYGGRNNGELFF. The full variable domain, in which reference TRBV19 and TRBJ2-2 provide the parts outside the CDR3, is DGGITQSPKYLFRKEGQNVTLSCEQNLNHDAMYWYRQDPGQGLRLIYYSQIVNDFQKGDIAEGYSVSREKKESFPLTVTSAQKNPTAFYLCASIFYGGRNNGELFFGEGSRLTVL.

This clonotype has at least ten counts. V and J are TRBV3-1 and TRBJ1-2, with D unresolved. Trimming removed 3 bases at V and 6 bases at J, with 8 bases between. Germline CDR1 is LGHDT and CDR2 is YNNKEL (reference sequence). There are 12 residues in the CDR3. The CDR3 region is CASSHAGDGYTF. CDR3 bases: TGTGCCAGCAGCCATGCTGGGGATGGCTACACCTTC. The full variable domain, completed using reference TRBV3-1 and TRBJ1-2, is DTAVSQTPKYLVTQMGNDKSIKCEQNLGHDTMYWYKQDSKKFLKIMFSYNNKELIINETVPNRFSPKSPDKAHLNLHINSLELGDSAVYFCASSHAGDGYTFGSGTRLTVV.

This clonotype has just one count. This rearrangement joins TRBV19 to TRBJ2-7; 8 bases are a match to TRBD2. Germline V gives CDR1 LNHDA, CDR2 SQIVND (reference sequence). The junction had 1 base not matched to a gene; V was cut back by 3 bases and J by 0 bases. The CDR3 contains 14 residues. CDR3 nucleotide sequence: TGTGCCAGTAGTATCAGCGGGAGCTCCTACGAGCAGTACTTC. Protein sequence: CASSISGSSYEQYF.

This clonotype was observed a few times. In DNA form, the CDR3 reads TGCGCCAGCAGCTTTACAGGGGATCAGCCCCAGCATTTT. Translated: CASSFTGDQPQHF. This sequence joins TRBV5-1 and TRBJ1-5; TRBD1 aligns across 7 bases. Germline V lookup: CDR1 SGHRS, CDR2 YFSETQ. The trim removed 2 bases at V and 5 bases at J, leaving 1 base unmatched. This CDR3 comprises 13 residues.

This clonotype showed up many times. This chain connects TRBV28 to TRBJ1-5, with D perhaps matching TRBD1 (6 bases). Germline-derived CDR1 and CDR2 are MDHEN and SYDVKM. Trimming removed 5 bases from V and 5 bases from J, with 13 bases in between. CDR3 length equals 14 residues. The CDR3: CASSDTAGDQPQHF. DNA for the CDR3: TGTGCCAGCAGTGATACGGCAGGGGATCAGCCCCAGCATTTT.

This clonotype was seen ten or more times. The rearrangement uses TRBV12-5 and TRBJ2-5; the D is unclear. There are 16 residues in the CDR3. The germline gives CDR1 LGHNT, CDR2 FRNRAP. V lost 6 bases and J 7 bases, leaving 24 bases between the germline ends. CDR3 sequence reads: CASGPSWIEAPGTQYF. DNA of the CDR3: TGTGCTAGTGGCCCCTCTTGGATCGAGGCCCCAGGGACCCAGTACTTC. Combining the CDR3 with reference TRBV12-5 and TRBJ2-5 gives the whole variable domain DARVTQTPRHKVTEMGQEVTMRCQPILGHNTVFWYRQTMMQGLELLAYFRNRAPLDDSGMPKDRFSAEMPDATLATLKIQPSEPRDSAVYFCASGPSWIEAPGTQYFGPGTRLLVL.

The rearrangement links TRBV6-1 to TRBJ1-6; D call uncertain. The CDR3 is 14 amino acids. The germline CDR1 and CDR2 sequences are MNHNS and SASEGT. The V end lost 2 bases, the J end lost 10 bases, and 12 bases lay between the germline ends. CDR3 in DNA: TGTGCCAGCAGTGAAAGGGAACCGATATCACCCCTCCACTTT. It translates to CASSEREPISPLHF.

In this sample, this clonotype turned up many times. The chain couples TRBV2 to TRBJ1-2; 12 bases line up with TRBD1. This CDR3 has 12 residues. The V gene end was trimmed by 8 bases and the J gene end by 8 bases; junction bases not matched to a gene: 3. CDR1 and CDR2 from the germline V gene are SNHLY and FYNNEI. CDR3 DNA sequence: TGTGCCAGCGTAGGGACAGGGGGCGGCTACACCTTC. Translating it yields CASVGTGGGYTF.

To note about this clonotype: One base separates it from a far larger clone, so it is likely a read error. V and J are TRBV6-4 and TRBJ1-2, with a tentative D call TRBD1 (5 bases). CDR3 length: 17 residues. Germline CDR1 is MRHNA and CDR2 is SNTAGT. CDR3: CASSYSMIKGLPYGYTF. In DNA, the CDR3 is TGTGCCAGCAGTTACTCGATGATAAAGGGGCTCCCCTATGGCTACACCTTC.

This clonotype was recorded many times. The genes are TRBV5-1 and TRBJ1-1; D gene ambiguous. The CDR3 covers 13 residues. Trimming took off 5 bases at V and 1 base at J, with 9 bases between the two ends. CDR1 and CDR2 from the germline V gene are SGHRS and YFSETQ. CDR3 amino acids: CASRVEGNTEAFF. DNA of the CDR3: TGCGCCAGCAGGGTGGAAGGGAACACTGAAGCTTTCTTT.